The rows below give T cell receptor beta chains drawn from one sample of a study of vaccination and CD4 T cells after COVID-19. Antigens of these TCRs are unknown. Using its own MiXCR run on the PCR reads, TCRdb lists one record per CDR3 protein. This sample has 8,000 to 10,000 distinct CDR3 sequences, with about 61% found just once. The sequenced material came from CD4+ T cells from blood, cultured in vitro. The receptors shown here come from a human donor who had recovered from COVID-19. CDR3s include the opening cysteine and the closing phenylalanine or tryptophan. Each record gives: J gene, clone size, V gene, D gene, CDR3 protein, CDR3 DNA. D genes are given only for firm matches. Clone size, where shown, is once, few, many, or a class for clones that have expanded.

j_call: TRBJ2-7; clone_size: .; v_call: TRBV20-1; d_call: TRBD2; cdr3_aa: CSAPRGGPHTTYEQYF; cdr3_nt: TGCAGTGCCCCACGGGGGGGGCCCCATACAACCTACGAGCAGTACTTC
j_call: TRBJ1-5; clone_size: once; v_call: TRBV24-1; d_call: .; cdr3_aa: CATRRAEVYSNQPQHF; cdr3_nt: TGTGCCACGAGGAGGGCAGAAGTTTATAGCAATCAGCCCCAGCATTTT
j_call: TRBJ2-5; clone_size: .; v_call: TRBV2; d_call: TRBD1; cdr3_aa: CASRPDRGAGQETQYF; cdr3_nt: TGTGCCAGCAGACCAGACAGGGGAGCGGGCCAAGAGACCCAGTACTTC
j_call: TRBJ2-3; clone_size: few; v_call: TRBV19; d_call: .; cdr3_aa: CASRKRPDRDTQYF; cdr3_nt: TGTGCCAGTAGAAAGCGACCCGACAGAGATACGCAGTATTTT
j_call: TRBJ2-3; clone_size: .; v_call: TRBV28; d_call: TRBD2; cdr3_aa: CASSPIRLAGTDTQYF; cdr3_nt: TGTGCCAGCAGTCCAATACGACTAGCGGGTACAGATACGCAGTATTTT
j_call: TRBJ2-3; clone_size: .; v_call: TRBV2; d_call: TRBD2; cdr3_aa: CASRGLADTDTQYF; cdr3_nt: TGTGCCAGCAGGGGACTAGCGGACACAGATACGCAGTATTTT
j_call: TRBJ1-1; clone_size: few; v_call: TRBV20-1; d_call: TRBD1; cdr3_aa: CSARAGTGGAFF; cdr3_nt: TGCAGTGCTAGAGCCGGGACAGGGGGAGCTTTCTTT
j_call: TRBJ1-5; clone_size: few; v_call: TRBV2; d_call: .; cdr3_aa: CASSAGMLRPQHF; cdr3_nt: TGTGCCAGCAGCGCCGGGATGCTTAGGCCCCAGCATTTT
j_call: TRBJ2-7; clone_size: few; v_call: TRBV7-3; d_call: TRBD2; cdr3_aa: CASSPGTSGSSPSREQYF; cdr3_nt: TGTGCCAGCAGCCCTGGGACTAGCGGGAGTTCCCCCTCGCGGGAGCAGTACTTC
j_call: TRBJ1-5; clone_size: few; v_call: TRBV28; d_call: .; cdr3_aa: CASSRINNQPQHF; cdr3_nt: TGTGCCAGCAGCCGGATAAACAATCAGCCCCAGCATTTT
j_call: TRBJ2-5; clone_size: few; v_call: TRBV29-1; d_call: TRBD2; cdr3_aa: CSVESFPSGSETQYF; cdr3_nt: TGCAGCGTTGAAAGTTTCCCTAGCGGGAGTGAGACCCAGTACTTC
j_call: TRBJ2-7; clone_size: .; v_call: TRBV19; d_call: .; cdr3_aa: CASSVLYGSDYEQYF; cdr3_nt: TGTGCCAGTAGTGTTCTTTACGGGAGCGACTACGAGCAGTACTTC
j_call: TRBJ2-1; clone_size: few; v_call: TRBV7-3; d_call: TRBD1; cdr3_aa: CASSSGTALYNEQFF; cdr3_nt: TGTGCCAGCAGCTCCGGGACAGCCCTCTACAATGAGCAGTTCTTC
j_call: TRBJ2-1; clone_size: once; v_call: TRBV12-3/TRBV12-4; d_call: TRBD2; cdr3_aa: CASSFQLAGINEQFF; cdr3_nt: TGTGCCAGCAGTTTCCAACTAGCGGGAATTAATGAGCAGTTCTTC
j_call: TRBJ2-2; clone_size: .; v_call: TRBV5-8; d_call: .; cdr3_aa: CASSPGRLNTGELFF; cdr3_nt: TGTGCCAGCAGCCCCGGACGTCTTAACACCGGGGAGCTGTTTTTT
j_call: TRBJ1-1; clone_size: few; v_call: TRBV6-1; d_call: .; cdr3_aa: CASKYGGMNTEAFF; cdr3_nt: TGTGCCAGCAAATACGGCGGTATGAACACTGAAGCTTTCTTT
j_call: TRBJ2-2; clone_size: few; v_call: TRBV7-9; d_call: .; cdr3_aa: CASSLERQQNTGELFF; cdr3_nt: TGTGCCAGCAGCTTAGAGCGACAGCAGAACACCGGGGAGCTGTTTTTT
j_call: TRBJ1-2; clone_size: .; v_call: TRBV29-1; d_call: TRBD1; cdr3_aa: CSANRGTGEFGYTF; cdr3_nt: TGCAGCGCCAACCGCGGGACAGGGGAGTTTGGCTACACCTTC
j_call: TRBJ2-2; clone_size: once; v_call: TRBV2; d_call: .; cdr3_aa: CASIRSNTGELFF; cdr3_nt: TGTGCCAGCATAAGGAGCAACACCGGGGAGCTGTTTTTT
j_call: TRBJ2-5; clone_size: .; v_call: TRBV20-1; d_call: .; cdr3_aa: CSATPQQETQYF; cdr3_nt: TGCAGTGCTACGCCACAGCAAGAGACCCAGTACTTC
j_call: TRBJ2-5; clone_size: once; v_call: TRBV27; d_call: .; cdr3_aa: CASSLGYREGETQYF; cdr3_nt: TGTGCCAGCAGTTTAGGTTACAGGGAAGGGGAGACCCAGTACTTC
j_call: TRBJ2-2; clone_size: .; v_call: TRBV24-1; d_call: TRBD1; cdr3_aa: CATGPPGQGSGELFF; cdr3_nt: TGTGCCACCGGCCCCCCTGGACAGGGTTCCGGGGAGCTGTTTTTT
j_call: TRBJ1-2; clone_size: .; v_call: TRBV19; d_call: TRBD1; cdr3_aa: CASNTNRGPSNIYGYTF; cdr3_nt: TGTGCCAGTAATACCAACAGGGGGCCATCAAACATCTATGGCTACACCTTC
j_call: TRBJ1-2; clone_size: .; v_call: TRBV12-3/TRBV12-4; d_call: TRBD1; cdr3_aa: CASTPTGNYGYTF; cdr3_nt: TGTGCCAGCACCCCGACAGGGAACTATGGCTACACCTTC
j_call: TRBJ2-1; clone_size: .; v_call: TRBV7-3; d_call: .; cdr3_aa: CASSLNRDNEQFF; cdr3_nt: TGTGCCAGCAGCTTAAACAGGGACAATGAGCAGTTCTTC
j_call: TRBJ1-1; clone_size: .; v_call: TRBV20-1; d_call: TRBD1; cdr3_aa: CSARSGQGGPWDTEAFF; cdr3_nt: TGCAGTGCTAGATCTGGACAGGGGGGCCCTTGGGACACTGAAGCTTTCTTT
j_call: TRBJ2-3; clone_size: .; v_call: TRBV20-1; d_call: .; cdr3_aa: CRVARLNTDTQYF; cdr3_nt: TGCAGGGTAGCTCGACTGAACACAGATACGCAGTATTTT
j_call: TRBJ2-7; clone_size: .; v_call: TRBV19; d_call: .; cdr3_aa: CASKRYSYEQYF; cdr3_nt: TGTGCCAGTAAGCGGTACTCCTACGAGCAGTACTTC
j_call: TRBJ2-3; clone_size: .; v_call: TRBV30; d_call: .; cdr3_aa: CAWSRTSARPTQYF; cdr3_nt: TGTGCCTGGAGCCGGACTTCAGCGCGGCCTACGCAGTATTTT
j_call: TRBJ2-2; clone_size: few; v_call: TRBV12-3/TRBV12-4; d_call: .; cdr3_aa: CASSSVLLGELFF; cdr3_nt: TGTGCCAGCAGTTCCGTCCTTCTCGGGGAGCTGTTTTTT
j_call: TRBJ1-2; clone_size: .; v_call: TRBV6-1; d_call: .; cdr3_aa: CASSEEEFGGYTF; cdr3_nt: TGTGCCAGCAGTGAGGAGGAATTTGGTGGCTACACCTTC
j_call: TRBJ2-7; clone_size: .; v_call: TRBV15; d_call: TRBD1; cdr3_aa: CATSRPYGTGSYEQYF; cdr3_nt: TGTGCCACCAGCAGACCCTACGGGACAGGAAGCTACGAGCAGTACTTC
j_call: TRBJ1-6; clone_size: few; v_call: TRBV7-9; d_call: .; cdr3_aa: CASSPLSGNNSPLHF; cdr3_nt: TGTGCCAGCAGCCCTCTTTCAGGGAATAATTCACCCCTCCACTTT
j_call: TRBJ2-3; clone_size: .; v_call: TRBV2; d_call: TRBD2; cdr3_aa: CASRSSSGVTDTQYF; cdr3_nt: TGTGCCAGCAGAAGCTCCAGCGGGGTCACAGATACGCAGTATTTT
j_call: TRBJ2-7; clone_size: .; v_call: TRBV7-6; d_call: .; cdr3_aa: CASSSFTDGTAVRVYEQYF; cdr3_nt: TGTGCCAGCAGCTCCTTTACGGACGGGACCGCTGTTAGGGTGTACGAGCAGTACTTC
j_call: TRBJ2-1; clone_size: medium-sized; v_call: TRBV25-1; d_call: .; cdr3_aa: CASSVLIHEQFF; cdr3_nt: TGTGCCAGCAGTGTACTCATCCATGAGCAGTTCTTC
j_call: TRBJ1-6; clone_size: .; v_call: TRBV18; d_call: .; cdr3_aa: CASSHTNSPLHF; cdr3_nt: TGTGCCAGCTCACACACGAATTCACCCCTCCACTTT
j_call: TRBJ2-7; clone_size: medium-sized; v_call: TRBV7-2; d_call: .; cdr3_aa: CASSLARDLGEQYF; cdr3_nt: TGTGCCAGCAGCTTGGCCCGGGACTTAGGGGAGCAGTACTTC
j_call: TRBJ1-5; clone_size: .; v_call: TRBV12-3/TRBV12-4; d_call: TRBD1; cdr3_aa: CASSFGTGRIGNQPQHF; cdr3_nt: TGTGCCAGCAGTTTTGGGACAGGGAGGATCGGCAATCAGCCCCAGCATTTT
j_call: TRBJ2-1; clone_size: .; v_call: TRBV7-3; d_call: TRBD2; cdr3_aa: CASSPLAGADEQFF; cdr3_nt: TGTGCCAGCAGCCCGCTAGCGGGAGCTGATGAGCAGTTCTTC
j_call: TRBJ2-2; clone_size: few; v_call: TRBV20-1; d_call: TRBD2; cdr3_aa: CSASISGSSGELFF; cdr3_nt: TGCAGTGCTAGTATTAGCGGGAGTTCCGGGGAGCTGTTTTTT
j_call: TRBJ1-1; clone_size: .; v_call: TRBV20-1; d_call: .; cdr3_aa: CSARKQGSDTEAFF; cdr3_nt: TGCAGTGCTAGAAAACAGGGAAGTGACACTGAAGCTTTCTTT
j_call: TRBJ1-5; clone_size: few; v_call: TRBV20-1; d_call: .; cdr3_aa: CSARGGQNSNQPQHF; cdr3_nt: TGCAGTGCTAGAGGTGGACAGAATAGCAATCAGCCCCAGCATTTT
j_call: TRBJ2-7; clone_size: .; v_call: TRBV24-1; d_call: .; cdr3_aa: CATSGGSYEQYF; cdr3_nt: TGTGCCACCAGTGGGGGATCCTACGAGCAGTACTTC
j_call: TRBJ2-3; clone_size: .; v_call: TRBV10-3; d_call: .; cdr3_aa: CAISESPPRAPLDTQYF; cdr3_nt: TGTGCCATCAGTGAGTCGCCCCCAAGAGCCCCGTTGGATACGCAGTATTTT
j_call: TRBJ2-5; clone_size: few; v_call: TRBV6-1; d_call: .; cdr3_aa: CASRRGWGPDQETQYF; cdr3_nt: TGTGCCAGCCGACGAGGTTGGGGGCCGGACCAAGAGACCCAGTACTTC
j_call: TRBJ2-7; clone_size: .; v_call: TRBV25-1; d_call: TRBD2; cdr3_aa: CASRLGLAGDEQYF; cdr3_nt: TGTGCCAGCAGGCTTGGACTAGCGGGAGACGAGCAGTACTTC
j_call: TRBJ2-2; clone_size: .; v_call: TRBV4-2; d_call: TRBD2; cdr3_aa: CASSQGSGTSGSGGELFF; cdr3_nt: TGTGCCAGCAGCCAGGGATCCGGGACTAGCGGGAGCGGTGGGGAGCTGTTTTTT
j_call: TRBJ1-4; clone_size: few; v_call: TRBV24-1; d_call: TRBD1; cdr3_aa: CATSDSRTGLNEKLFF; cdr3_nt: TGTGCCACCAGTGATTCTAGGACAGGGCTAAATGAAAAACTGTTTTTT
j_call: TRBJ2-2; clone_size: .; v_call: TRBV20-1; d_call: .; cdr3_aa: CSASEQANTGELFF; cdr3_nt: TGCAGTGCTAGTGAACAGGCGAACACCGGGGAGCTGTTTTTT
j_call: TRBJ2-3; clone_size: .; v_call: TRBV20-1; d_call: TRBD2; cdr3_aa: CSAKRSGEGLALDTQYF; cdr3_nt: TGCAGTGCTAAGAGGTCAGGAGAGGGACTAGCGCTAGATACGCAGTATTTT
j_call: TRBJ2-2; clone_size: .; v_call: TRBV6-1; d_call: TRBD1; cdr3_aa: CASSNRGIAGELFF; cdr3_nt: TGTGCCAGCAGCAACAGGGGAATCGCTGGGGAGCTGTTTTTT
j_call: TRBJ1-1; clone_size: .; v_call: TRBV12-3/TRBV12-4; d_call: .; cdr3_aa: CASSPDSDTEAFF; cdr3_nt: TGTGCCAGCAGTCCCGACTCGGACACTGAAGCTTTCTTT
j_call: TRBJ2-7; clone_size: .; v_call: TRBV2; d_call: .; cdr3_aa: CASSRASYEQYF; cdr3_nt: TGTGCCAGCAGCCGGGCTAGTTACGAGCAGTACTTC
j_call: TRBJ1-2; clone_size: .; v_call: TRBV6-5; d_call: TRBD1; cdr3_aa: CASSYSWTGVYGYTF; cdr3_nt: TGTGCCAGCAGTTACTCCTGGACAGGGGTGTATGGCTACACCTTC
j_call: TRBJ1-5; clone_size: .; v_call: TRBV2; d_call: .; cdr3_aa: CASSDAGARSYSNQPQHF; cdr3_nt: TGTGCCAGCAGTGATGCCGGGGCTAGGAGTTATAGCAATCAGCCCCAGCATTTT